This T cell receptor beta chain comes out of a study of Ad26.COV2.S vaccination and SARS-CoV-2 variants. Study background: Ad26.COV2.S arm of COV1001 included the donor. Ad26.COV2.S, an intramuscular injection, was given once or twice 56 days apart. Study-wide points: Vaccine recipients and placebo recipients showed similar non-spike TCR breadth.

Treatment given: about 20 received Ad26.COV2.S at low or high dose, single or two shots; 5 received placebo; per-sample allocation not given. Sampling was performed 63 days after the first vaccine or placebo injection. An Ad26 vector that expressed Wuhan-strain SARS-CoV-2 spike constituted the vaccine. Comment on this clone: Antigen specificity is unknown.

Profiled with immunoSEQ multiplex PCR; TCRdb holds only in-frame clones, not every one. The data show 200,000 to 300,000 clones, roughly 90% seen once. This CDR3 contains 16 residues. Trimming removed 5 bases from V and 5 bases from J; junction bases left unmatched: 12. Germline CDR1 is SGHAT and CDR2 is FQNNGV. This TCR was recovered from a person aged 18-60 years who received the Ad26.COV2.S COVID-19 vaccine or a placebo. This rearrangement joins TRBV11-2 to TRBJ2-1; 7 bases line up with TRBD1. The input for sequencing was peripheral blood, taken in a trial of Ad26.COV2.S vaccine versus placebo. CDR3 sequence reads: CASSLPGQNIDNEQFF. CDR3 bases: TGTGCCAGCAGCCTCCCGGGACAGAATATTGACAATGAGCAGTTCTTC. The full variable domain, completed using reference TRBV11-2 and TRBJ2-1, is EAGVAQSPRYKIIEKRQSVAFWCNPISGHATLYWYQQILGQGPKLLIQFQNNGVVDDSQLPKDRFSAERLKGVDSTLKIQPAKLEDSAVYLCASSLPGQNIDNEQFFGPGTRLTVL.